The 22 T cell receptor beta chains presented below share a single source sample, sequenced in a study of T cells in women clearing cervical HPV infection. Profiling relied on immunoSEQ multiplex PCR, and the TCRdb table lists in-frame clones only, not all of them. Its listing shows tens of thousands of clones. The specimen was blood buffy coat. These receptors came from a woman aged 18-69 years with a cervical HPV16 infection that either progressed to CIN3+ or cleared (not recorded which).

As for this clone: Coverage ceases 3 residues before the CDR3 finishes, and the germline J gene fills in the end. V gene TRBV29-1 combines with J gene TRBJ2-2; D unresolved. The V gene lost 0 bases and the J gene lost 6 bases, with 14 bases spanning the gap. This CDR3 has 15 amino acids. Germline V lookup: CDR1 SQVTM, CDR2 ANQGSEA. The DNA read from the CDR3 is TGCAGCGTTGAAGATTCGAAGCGTTTAGCCGGGGAG. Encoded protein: CSVEDSKRLAGE. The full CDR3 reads CSVEDSKRLAGELFF.

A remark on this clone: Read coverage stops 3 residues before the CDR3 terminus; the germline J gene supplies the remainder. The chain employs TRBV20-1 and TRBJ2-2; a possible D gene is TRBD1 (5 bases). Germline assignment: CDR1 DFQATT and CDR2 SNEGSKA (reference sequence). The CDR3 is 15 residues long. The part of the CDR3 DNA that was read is TGCAGTGCTAGAGCCCGGACACTAAATAATGAAAAG. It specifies CSARARTLNNEK. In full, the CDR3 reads CSARARTLNNEKLFF.

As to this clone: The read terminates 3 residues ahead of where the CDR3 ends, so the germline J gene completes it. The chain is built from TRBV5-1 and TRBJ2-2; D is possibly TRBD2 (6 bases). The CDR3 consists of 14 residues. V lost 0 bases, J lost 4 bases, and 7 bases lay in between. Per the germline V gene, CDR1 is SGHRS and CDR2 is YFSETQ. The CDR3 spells CASSLGSGTGELFF. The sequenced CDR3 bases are TGCGCCAGCAGCTTGGGTAGCGGCACCGGGGAG.

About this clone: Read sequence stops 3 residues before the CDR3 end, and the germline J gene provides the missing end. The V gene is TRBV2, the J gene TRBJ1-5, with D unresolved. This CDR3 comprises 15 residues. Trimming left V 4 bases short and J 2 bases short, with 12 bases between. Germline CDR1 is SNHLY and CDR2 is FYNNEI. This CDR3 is CASSGVTMGNQPQHF. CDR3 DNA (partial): TGTGCCAGCAGTGGCGTCACGATGGGCAATCAGCCC.

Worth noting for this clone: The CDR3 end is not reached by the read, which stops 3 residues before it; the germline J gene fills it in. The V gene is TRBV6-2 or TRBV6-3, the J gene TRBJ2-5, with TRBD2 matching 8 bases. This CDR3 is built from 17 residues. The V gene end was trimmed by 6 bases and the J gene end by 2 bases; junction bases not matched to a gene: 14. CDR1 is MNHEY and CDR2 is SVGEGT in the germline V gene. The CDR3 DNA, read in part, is TGTGCCAGCAGCACTCATCGGGAGGGGGGGAGTCAAGAGACC. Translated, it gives CASSTHREGGSQET. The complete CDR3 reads CASSTHREGGSQETQYF.

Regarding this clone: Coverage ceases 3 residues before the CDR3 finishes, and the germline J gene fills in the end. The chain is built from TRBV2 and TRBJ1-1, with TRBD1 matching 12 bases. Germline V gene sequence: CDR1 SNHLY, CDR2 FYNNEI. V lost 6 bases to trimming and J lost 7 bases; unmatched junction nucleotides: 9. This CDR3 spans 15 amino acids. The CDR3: CASRGTGGVTGEAFF. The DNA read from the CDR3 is TGTGCCAGCAGGGGGACAGGGGGCGTAACAGGTGAA.

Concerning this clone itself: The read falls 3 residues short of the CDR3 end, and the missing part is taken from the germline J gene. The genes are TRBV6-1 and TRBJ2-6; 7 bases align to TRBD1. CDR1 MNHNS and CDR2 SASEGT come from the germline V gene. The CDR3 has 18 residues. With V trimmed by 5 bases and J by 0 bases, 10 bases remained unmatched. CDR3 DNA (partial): TGTGCCAGCAGTAAAGGGACAGTACCCCACTCTGGGGCCAACGTC. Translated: CASSKGTVPHSGANV. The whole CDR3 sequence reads CASSKGTVPHSGANVLTF.

The CDR3 DNA, read in part, is TGTGCCAGCAGAGATCAGGGATATGGTTCACCA. Its protein is CASRDQGYGSP. The CDR3 in its entirety is CASRDQGYGSPLFF. J is TRBJ1-4 and V is TRBV6-2 or TRBV6-3; D possibly corresponds to TRBD1 (5 bases). The observed sequence ends 3 residues before the CDR3 terminus, with the missing tail filled in from the germline J gene. The CDR3 covers 14 residues. The germline CDR1 and CDR2 sequences are MNHEY and SVGEGT.

The part of the CDR3 DNA that was read is TGTGCCAGCGGCCCCGTTGCAGACACAGATACG. This codes for CASGPVADTDT. The CDR3 in its entirety is CASGPVADTDTQYF. The V gene is TRBV6-2 or TRBV6-3, the J gene TRBJ2-3; no reliable D call. The read ends 3 residues early relative to the CDR3; the germline J gene fills the gap. Germline V CDR1 and CDR2: MNHEY, SVGEGT. This CDR3 region has 14 residues. Between the trimmed V and J ends, which lost 8 bases and 2 bases, there was a span of 14 bases.

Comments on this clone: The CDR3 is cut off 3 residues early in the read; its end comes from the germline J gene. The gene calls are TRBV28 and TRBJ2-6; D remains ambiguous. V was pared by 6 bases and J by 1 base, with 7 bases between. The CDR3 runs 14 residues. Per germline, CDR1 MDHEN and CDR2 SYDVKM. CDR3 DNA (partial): TGTGCCAGCAGCGTCCTTTCTGGGGCCAACGTC. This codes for CASSVLSGANV. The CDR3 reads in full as CASSVLSGANVLTF.

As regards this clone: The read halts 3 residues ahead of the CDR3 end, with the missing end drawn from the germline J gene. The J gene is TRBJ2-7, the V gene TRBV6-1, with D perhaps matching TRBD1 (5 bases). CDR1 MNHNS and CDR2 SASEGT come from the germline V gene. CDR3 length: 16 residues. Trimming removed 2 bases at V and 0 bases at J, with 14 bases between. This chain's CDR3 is CASSEPSLTGSYEQYF. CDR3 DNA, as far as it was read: TGTGCCAGCAGTGAACCCTCGCTAACAGGCTCCTACGAG.

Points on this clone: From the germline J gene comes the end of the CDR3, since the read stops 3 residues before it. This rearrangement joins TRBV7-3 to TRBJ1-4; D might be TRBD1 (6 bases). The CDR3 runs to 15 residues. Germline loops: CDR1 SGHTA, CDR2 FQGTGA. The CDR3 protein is CASSLLSGGGSPLFF. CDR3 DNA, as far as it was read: TGTGCCAGCAGCTTATTATCGGGGGGCGGTTCACCA.

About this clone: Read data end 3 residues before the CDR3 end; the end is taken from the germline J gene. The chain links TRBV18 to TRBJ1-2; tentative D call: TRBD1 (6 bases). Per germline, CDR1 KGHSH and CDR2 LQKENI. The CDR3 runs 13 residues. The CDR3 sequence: CASKEAGEGDYTF. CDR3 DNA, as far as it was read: TGTGCCAGCAAAGAAGCAGGGGAAGGAGAC.

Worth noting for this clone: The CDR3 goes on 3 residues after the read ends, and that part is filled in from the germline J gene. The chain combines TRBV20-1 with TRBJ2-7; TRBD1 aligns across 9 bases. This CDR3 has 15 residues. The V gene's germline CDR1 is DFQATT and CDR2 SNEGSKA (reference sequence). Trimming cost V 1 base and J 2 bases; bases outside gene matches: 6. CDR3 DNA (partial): TGCAGTGCTAGAGTCCGGGACAGGGCCGCCTACGAG. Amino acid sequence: CSARVRDRAAYE. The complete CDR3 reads CSARVRDRAAYEQYF.

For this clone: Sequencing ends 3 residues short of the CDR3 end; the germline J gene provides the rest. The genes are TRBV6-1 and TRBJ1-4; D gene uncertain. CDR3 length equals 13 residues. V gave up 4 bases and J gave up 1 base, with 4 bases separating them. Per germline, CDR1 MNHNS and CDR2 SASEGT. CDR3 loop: CASSARTNEKLFF. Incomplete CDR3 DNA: TGTGCCAGCAGTGCGCGAACTAATGAAAAA.

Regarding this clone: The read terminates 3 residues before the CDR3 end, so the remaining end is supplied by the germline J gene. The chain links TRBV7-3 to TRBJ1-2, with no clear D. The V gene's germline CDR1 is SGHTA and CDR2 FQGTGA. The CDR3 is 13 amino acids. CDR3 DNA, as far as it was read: TGTGCCAGCAGCTTAACGAGCGTGAGCGGC. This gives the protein CASSLTSVSG. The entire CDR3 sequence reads CASSLTSVSGYTF.

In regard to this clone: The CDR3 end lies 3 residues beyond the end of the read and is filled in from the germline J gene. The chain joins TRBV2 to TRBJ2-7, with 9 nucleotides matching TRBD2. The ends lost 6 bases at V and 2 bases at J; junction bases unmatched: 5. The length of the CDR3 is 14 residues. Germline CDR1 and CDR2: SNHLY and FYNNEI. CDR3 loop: CASRGSGGTYEQYF. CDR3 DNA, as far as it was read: TGTGCCAGCAGGGGTAGCGGGGGCACCTACGAG.

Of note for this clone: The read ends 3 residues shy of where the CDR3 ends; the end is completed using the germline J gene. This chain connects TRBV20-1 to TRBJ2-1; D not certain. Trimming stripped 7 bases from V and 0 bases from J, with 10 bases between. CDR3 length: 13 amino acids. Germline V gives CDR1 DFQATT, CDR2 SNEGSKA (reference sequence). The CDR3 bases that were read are TGCAGTGTACTTGCTGGCTCCTACAATGAG. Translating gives CSVLAGSYNE. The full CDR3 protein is CSVLAGSYNEQFF.

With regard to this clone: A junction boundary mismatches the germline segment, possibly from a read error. The DNA read from the CDR3 is TGTGCCTGGGGTCCGACAGGGTCTGGAAACACT. This codes for CAWGPTGSGNT. The full CDR3 reads CAWGPTGSGNTIYF. V gene TRBV30 combines with J gene TRBJ1-3, with 7 bases aligning to TRBD1. With the read ending 3 residues before the CDR3 end, the germline J gene is used to fill in that end. This CDR3 spans 14 amino acids. The germline gives CDR1 GTSNPN, CDR2 SVGIG (reference sequence).

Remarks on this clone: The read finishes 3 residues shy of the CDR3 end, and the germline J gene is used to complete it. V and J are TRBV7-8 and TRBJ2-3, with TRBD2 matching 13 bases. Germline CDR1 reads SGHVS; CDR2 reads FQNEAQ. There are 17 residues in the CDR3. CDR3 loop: CASSRLGLAGYQETQYF. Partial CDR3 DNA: TGTGCCAGCAGCCGACTGGGACTAGCGGGGTACCAAGAGACG.

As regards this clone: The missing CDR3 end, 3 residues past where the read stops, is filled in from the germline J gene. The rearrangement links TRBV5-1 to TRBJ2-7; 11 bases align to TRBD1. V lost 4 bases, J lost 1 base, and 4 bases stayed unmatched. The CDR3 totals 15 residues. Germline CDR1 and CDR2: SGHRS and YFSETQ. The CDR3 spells CASSPGTGGSYEQYF. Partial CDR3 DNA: TGCGCCAGCAGCCCCGGGACAGGGGGTTCCTACGAG.

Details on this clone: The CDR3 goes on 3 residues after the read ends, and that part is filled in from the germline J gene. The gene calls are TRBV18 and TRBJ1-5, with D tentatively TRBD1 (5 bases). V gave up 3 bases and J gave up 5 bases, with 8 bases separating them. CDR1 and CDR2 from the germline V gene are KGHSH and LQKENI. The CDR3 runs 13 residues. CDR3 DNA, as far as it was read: TGTGCCAGCTCACCGGACACGGATCAGCCC. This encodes CASSPDTDQP. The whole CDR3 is CASSPDTDQPQHF.